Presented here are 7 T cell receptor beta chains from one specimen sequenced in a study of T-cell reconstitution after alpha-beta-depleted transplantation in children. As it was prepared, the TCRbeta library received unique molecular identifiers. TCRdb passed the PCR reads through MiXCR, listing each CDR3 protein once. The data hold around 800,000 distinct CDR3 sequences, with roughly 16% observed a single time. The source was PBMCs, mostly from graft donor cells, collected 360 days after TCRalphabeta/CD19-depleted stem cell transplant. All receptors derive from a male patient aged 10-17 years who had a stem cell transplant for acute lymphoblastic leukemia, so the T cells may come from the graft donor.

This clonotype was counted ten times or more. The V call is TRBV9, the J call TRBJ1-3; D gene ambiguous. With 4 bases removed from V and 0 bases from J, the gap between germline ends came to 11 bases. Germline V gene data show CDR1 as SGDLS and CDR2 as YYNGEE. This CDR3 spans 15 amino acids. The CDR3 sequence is CASSSTDFSGNTIYF. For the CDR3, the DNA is TGTGCCAGCAGCTCCACGGACTTCTCTGGAAACACCATATATTTT.

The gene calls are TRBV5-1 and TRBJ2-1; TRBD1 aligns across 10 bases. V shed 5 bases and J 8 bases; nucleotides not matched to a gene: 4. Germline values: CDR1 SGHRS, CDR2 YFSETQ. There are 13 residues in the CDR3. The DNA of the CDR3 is TGCGCCAGCAGTTGGGACAGGGGTGATGAGCAGTTCTTC. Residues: CASSWDRGDEQFF.

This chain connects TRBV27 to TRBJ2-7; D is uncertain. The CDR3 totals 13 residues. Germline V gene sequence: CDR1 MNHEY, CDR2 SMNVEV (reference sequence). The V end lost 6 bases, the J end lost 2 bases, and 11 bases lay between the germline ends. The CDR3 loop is CASSWAYTYEQYF. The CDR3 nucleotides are TGTGCCAGCAGCTGGGCATACACCTACGAGCAGTACTTC.

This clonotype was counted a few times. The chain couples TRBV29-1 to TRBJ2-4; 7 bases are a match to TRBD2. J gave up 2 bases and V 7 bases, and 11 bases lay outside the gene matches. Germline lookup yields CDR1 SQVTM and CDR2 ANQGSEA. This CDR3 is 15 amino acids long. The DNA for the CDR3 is TGCAGCGCCCTGAGGGAGGGGCTAACCAAAAACATTCAGTACTTC. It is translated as CSALREGLTKNIQYF.

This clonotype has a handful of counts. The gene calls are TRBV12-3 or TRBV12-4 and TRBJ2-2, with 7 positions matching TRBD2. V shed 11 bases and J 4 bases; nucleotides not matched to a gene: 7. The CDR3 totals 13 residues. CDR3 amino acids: CAAREVSTGELFF. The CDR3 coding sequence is TGTGCCGCCCGGGAGGTCAGCACCGGGGAGCTGTTTTTT.

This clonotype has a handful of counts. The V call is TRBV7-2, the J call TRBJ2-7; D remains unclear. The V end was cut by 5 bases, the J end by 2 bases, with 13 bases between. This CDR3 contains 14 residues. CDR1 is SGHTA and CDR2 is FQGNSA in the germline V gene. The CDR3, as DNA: TGTGCCAGCAGCCCGCTTTCCCGTACCTACGAGCAGTACTTC. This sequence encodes CASSPLSRTYEQYF.

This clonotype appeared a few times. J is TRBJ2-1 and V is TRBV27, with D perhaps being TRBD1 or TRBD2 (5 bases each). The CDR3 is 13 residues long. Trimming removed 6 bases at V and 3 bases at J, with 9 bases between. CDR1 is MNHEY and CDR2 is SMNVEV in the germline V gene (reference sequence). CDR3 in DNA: TGTGCCAGCAGGGGACCGAACTACAATGAGCAGTTCTTC. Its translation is CASRGPNYNEQFF.